The rows below give T cell receptor beta chains drawn from one sample of a study of neoadjuvant nivolumab and ipilimumab in lung cancer. Using immunoSEQ multiplex PCR, the repertoire was profiled, and TCRdb retains in-frame clones only, with some absent. The sample shows tens of thousands of clones, roughly 90% of them seen only once. This material consisted of peripheral blood, taken after neoadjuvant nivolumab, alone or with ipilimumab, at or shortly before surgery. The receptor source for this set is an adult with non-small cell lung cancer. Both conserved end residues are part of each CDR3. D genes are given only for firm matches. Size is stated for part of the rows, as once, few or many counts, or as a class when the clone is expanded.

CDR3 protein: CATRRTGGNVLTF
CDR3 DNA: TGTGCCACCAGAAGGACAGGAGGCAACGTCCTGACTTTC
clone size: once
D gene: TRBD1
V gene: TRBV15
J gene: TRBJ2-6

CDR3 protein: CASSSGVFMRSDTQYF
CDR3 DNA: TGTGCCAGCAGCTCGGGAGTATTTATGAGGTCAGATACGCAGTATTTT
clone size: -
D gene: -
V gene: TRBV7-6
J gene: TRBJ2-3

CDR3 protein: CASSEPGTDQETQYF
CDR3 DNA: TGTGCCAGCAGTGAACCCGGGACGGACCAAGAGACCCAGTACTTC
clone size: -
D gene: -
V gene: TRBV6-1
J gene: TRBJ2-5

CDR3 protein: CASRRAGLAGEAYEQYF
CDR3 DNA: TGCGCCAGCAGGAGAGCCGGACTAGCGGGAGAGGCCTACGAGCAGTACTTC
clone size: -
D gene: TRBD2
V gene: TRBV10-2
J gene: TRBJ2-7

CDR3 protein: CASSFRNSYNEQFF
CDR3 DNA: TGTGCCAGCAGCTTCCGAAACTCCTACAATGAGCAGTTCTTC
clone size: -
D gene: -
V gene: TRBV7-8
J gene: TRBJ2-1

CDR3 protein: CASSLGGAGGRVGEQFF
CDR3 DNA: TGTGCCAGCAGCTTAGGAGGAGCGGGAGGGCGGGTAGGTGAGCAGTTCTTC
clone size: -
D gene: TRBD2
V gene: TRBV7-2
J gene: TRBJ2-1

CDR3 protein: CASSPRQGWGAFF
CDR3 DNA: TGCGCCAGCAGCCCCAGACAAGGATGGGGGGCTTTCTTT
clone size: -
D gene: -
V gene: TRBV5-1
J gene: TRBJ1-1

CDR3 protein: CASSSSTGVDTGELFF
CDR3 DNA: TGTGCCAGCAGCTCCTCGACAGGGGTCGACACCGGGGAGCTGTTTTTT
clone size: -
D gene: TRBD1
V gene: TRBV7-3
J gene: TRBJ2-2

CDR3 protein: CASSSTGTGYEQYF
CDR3 DNA: TGTGCCAGCAGCTCCACCGGGACAGGGTACGAGCAGTACTTC
clone size: -
D gene: TRBD1
V gene: TRBV5-4
J gene: TRBJ2-7

CDR3 protein: CASRPPDRGEYSTEAFF
CDR3 DNA: TGTGCCAGCAGACCCCCAGACAGGGGGGAATATAGCACTGAAGCTTTCTTT
clone size: -
D gene: TRBD1
V gene: TRBV5-6
J gene: TRBJ1-1

CDR3 protein: CASSLVREGRTNEKLFF
CDR3 DNA: TGCGCCAGCAGCTTGGTCAGGGAAGGAAGAACTAATGAAAAACTGTTTTTT
clone size: once
D gene: -
V gene: TRBV5-1
J gene: TRBJ1-4

CDR3 protein: CASSPWGQGAMNTEAFF
CDR3 DNA: TGTGCCAGCTCACCATGGGGACAGGGGGCCATGAACACTGAAGCTTTCTTT
clone size: -
D gene: TRBD1
V gene: TRBV18
J gene: TRBJ1-1

CDR3 protein: CASSSSLVNEQFF
CDR3 DNA: TGTGCCAGCAGCTCCTCACTAGTAAATGAGCAGTTCTTC
clone size: -
D gene: -
V gene: TRBV11-2
J gene: TRBJ2-1

CDR3 protein: CSVLDGRGTDTQYF
CDR3 DNA: TGCAGCGTTCTGGACGGGAGAGGCACAGATACGCAGTATTTT
clone size: -
D gene: -
V gene: TRBV29-1
J gene: TRBJ2-3

CDR3 protein: CASSQVSLGHTGELFF
CDR3 DNA: TGCGCCAGCAGCCAAGTCAGTCTAGGCCACACCGGGGAGCTGTTTTTT
clone size: -
D gene: -
V gene: TRBV4-1
J gene: TRBJ2-2

CDR3 protein: CASSLRGGQGSYEQYF
CDR3 DNA: TGTGCCAGCAGCTTGCGAGGGGGACAGGGGTCCTACGAGCAGTACTTC
clone size: -
D gene: TRBD1
V gene: TRBV5-4
J gene: TRBJ2-7

CDR3 protein: CASIQRSSGGQPQHF
CDR3 DNA: TGTGCCAGCATCCAAAGGTCTTCCGGGGGTCAGCCCCAGCATTTT
clone size: -
D gene: -
V gene: TRBV6-7
J gene: TRBJ1-5

CDR3 protein: CASSLPDRGMDEQYF
CDR3 DNA: TGTGCCAGCAGCCTCCCCGACAGGGGTATGGACGAGCAGTACTTC
clone size: -
D gene: TRBD1
V gene: TRBV14
J gene: TRBJ2-7

CDR3 protein: CATRTSGSPEQYF
CDR3 DNA: TGCGCCACCAGGACTAGCGGGAGCCCCGAGCAGTACTTC
clone size: -
D gene: TRBD2
V gene: TRBV10-2
J gene: TRBJ2-7

CDR3 protein: CASSEAQGYQPQHF
CDR3 DNA: TGTGCCAGCAGTGAAGCCCAGGGATACCAGCCCCAGCATTTT
clone size: -
D gene: -
V gene: TRBV2
J gene: TRBJ1-5

CDR3 protein: CASSLIGWRNTIYF
CDR3 DNA: TGTGCCAGCAGTTTAATAGGGTGGAGAAACACCATATATTTT
clone size: -
D gene: -
V gene: TRBV28
J gene: TRBJ1-3

CDR3 protein: CASSHGYEQYF
CDR3 DNA: TGTGCCAGCAGCCACGGCTACGAGCAGTACTTC
clone size: -
D gene: -
V gene: TRBV14
J gene: TRBJ2-7

CDR3 protein: CASSSALSRATEAFF
CDR3 DNA: TGTGCCAGCAGCTCCGCCCTTAGCAGGGCAACTGAAGCTTTCTTT
clone size: -
D gene: -
V gene: TRBV7-3
J gene: TRBJ1-1

CDR3 protein: CASSSQGRETQYF
CDR3 DNA: TGTGCCAGCAGCTCACAGGGAAGGGAGACCCAGTACTTC
clone size: -
D gene: -
V gene: TRBV5-6
J gene: TRBJ2-5

CDR3 protein: CASRETGLRETQYF
CDR3 DNA: TGTGCCAGCAGGGAGACGGGACTTCGGGAGACCCAGTACTTC
clone size: -
D gene: -
V gene: TRBV2
J gene: TRBJ2-5

CDR3 protein: CASSPHARASTDTQYF
CDR3 DNA: TGTGCCAGCAGCCCCCACGCGAGAGCCAGCACAGATACGCAGTATTTT
clone size: once
D gene: -
V gene: TRBV14
J gene: TRBJ2-3

CDR3 protein: CASSVDRGAEKLFF
CDR3 DNA: TGTGCCAGCAGCGTAGACAGGGGTGCTGAAAAACTGTTTTTT
clone size: -
D gene: TRBD1
V gene: TRBV9
J gene: TRBJ1-4

CDR3 protein: CASSPLDNEQFF
CDR3 DNA: TGTGCCAGCAGCCCGCTCGACAATGAGCAGTTCTTC
clone size: once
D gene: -
V gene: TRBV9
J gene: TRBJ2-1

CDR3 protein: CASSERPGNTEAFF
CDR3 DNA: TGTGCCAGCAGTGAGCGCCCCGGGAACACTGAAGCTTTCTTT
clone size: -
D gene: -
V gene: TRBV6-1
J gene: TRBJ1-1

CDR3 protein: CASSSDRVSYEQYF
CDR3 DNA: TGTGCCAGCAGCTCGGACAGGGTATCCTACGAGCAGTACTTC
clone size: -
D gene: TRBD1
V gene: TRBV11-2
J gene: TRBJ2-7

CDR3 protein: CASSRDRPSGNTIYF
CDR3 DNA: TGTGCCAGCAGCCGTGACAGGCCCTCTGGAAACACCATATATTTT
clone size: -
D gene: -
V gene: TRBV7-6
J gene: TRBJ1-3

CDR3 protein: CASALGSGTEAFF
CDR3 DNA: TGTGCCAGCGCCCTGGGGTCGGGGACTGAAGCTTTCTTT
clone size: -
D gene: -
V gene: TRBV6-5
J gene: TRBJ1-1

CDR3 protein: CASSGGRYEQYF
CDR3 DNA: TGTGCCAGCAGCGGGGGGCGCTACGAGCAGTACTTC
clone size: -
D gene: -
V gene: TRBV7-9
J gene: TRBJ2-7